A single sample gave rise to the 5 T cell receptor beta chains below, sequenced in a study of CD8 T cells in ankylosing spondylitis. MiXCR, run by TCRdb on the 5' RACE reads, gives a single entry per CDR3 protein. This table holds about 25,000 distinct CDR3 sequences, 2.5% to 3% found once. Sequencing was performed on blood, either unsorted or a sorted T cell fraction (not recorded which). The receptor set was obtained from a female donor with ankylosing spondylitis or in good health (not recorded which).

This clonotype was picked up many times. The genes are TRBV9 and TRBJ2-7; D assignment may be TRBD1 or TRBD2 (7 bases each). V lost 3 bases and J lost 3, with 16 bases in between. Germline V CDR1 and CDR2: SGDLS, YYNGEE. CDR3 size: 15 residues. CDR3 DNA: TGTGCCAGCAGCGCCGGGGACAGCGGGAACTACGAGCAGTACTTC. Protein: CASSAGDSGNYEQYF. The complete variable domain, with remaining parts taken from reference TRBV9 and TRBJ2-7, reads DSGVTQTPKHLITATGQRVTLRCSPRSGDLSVYWYQQSLDQGLQFLIQYYNGEERAKGNILERFSAQQFPDLHSELNLSSLELGDSALYFCASSAGDSGNYEQYFGPGTRLTVT.

This clonotype has at least ten counts. This chain uses TRBV9 with TRBJ2-1, with 14 nucleotides matching TRBD2. CDR1 and CDR2 (germline): SGDLS, YYNGEE. The length of the CDR3 is 15 residues. Trimming at V came to 2 bases and at J to 9 bases, leaving 4 bases not matched to a gene. DNA for the CDR3: TGTGCCAGCAGCGTGACTAGCGGGGGGGAGGGTGAGCAGTTCTTC. Its protein is CASSVTSGGEGEQFF.

This clonotype was observed many times. The genes are TRBV9 and TRBJ2-1; TRBD2 matches 9 bases. CDR3 length: 18 amino acids. CDR1 SGDLS and CDR2 YYNGEE come from the germline V gene. V was clipped by 0 bases and J by 9 bases; unmatched bases: 16. The CDR3 DNA reads TGTGCCAGCAGCGTAGGGGTAAGCGGGAGGACTTCCTCGGGTGAGCAGTTCTTC. This gives the protein CASSVGVSGRTSSGEQFF. The complete variable domain, with remaining parts taken from reference TRBV9 and TRBJ2-1, reads DSGVTQTPKHLITATGQRVTLRCSPRSGDLSVYWYQQSLDQGLQFLIQYYNGEERAKGNILERFSAQQFPDLHSELNLSSLELGDSALYFCASSVGVSGRTSSGEQFFGPGTRLTVL.

In its sample, this clonotype was seen many times. CDR3 sequence reads: CASSALNRGGGGYNEQFF. The DNA for the CDR3 is TGTGCCAGCAGCGCACTAAACCGTGGCGGGGGTGGATACAATGAGCAGTTCTTC. V is TRBV9 and J is TRBJ2-1, with 7 bases identical to TRBD2. With 3 bases clipped from V and 4 bases from J, the junction kept 16 bases outside the gene matches. This CDR3 comprises 18 residues. CDR1 and CDR2 from the germline V gene are SGDLS and YYNGEE.

This clonotype was counted at least ten times. The V and J genes are TRBV9 and TRBJ1-1, with a possible D match to TRBD1 (6 bases). V was shortened by 0 bases and J by 2 bases, with 11 bases between the two germline ends. The CDR3 consists of 15 residues. Germline V gives CDR1 SGDLS, CDR2 YYNGEE. The CDR3 sequence is CASSVGVGGNTEAFF. In DNA, the CDR3 is TGTGCCAGCAGCGTAGGGGTGGGGGGCAACACTGAAGCTTTCTTT.